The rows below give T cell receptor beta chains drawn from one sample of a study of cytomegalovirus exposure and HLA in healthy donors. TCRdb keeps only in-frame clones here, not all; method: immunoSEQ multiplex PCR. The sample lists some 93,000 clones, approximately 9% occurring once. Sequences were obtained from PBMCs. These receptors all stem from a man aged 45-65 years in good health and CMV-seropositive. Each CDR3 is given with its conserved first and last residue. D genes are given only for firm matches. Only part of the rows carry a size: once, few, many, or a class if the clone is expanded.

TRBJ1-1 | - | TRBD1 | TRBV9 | CASSARDRGFTEAFF | TGTGCCAGCAGCGCCCGGGACAGGGGTTTCACTGAAGCTTTCTTT
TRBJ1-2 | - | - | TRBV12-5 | CASGASRPGLAGGYTF | TGTGCTAGTGGTGCATCACGTCCCGGACTGGCCGGCGGCTACACCTTC
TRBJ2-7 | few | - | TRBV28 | CASPPAGARDYEQYF | TGTGCCAGCCCCCCCGCGGGTGCGCGGGATTACGAGCAGTACTTC
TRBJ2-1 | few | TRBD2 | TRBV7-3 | CASSVRSGVSYNEQFF | TGTGCCAGCAGCGTACGTAGCGGGGTCTCCTACAATGAGCAGTTCTTC
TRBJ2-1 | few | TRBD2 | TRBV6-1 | CASMTPGLAYNEQFF | TGTGCCAGCATGACCCCGGGACTAGCGTACAATGAGCAGTTCTTC
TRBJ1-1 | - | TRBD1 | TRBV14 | CASSRGTGGSSHRMNTEAFF | TGTGCCAGCAGCCGGGGGACAGGGGGCTCGTCCCACCGGATGAACACTGAAGCTTTCTTT
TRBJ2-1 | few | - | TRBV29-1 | CSVVRLTGNEQFF | TGCAGCGTCGTTAGGCTAACAGGGAATGAGCAGTTCTTC
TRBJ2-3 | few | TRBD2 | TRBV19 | CASSIWSGGDTQYF | TGTGCCAGTAGTATTTGGTCGGGAGGGGATACGCAGTATTTT
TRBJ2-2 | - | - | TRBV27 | CASSFFPQGNTGELFF | TGTGCCAGCAGTTTTTTTCCTCAGGGGAACACCGGGGAGCTGTTTTTT
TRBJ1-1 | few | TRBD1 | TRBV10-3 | CATQRQGINTEAFF | TGTGCCACTCAACGACAGGGGATAAACACTGAAGCTTTCTTT
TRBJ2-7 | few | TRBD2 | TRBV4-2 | CASSQGGAGSSYEQYF | TGTGCCAGCAGCCAGGGAGGAGCGGGGAGCTCCTACGAGCAGTACTTC
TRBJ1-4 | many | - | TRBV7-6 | CASSLSRATNEKLFF | TGTGCCAGCAGCTTATCGAGGGCAACTAATGAAAAACTGTTTTTT
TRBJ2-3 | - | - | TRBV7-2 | CASSFGGVTDTQYF | TGTGCCAGCAGCTTCGGAGGCGTGACAGATACGCAGTATTTT
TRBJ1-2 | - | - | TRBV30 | CAWWSGQSGGYTF | TGTGCCTGGTGGTCAGGCCAATCTGGGGGCTACACCTTC
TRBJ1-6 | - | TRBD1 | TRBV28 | CASSGTGGPLGNSPLHF | TGTGCCAGCTCCGGGACAGGGGGCCCGCTTGGTAATTCACCCCTCCACTTT
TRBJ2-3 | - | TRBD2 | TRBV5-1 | CASSQGTSLEVWQYF | TGCGCCAGCAGCCAGGGGACTAGCTTGGAGGTGTGGCAGTATTTT
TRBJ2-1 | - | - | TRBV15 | CATSRTAGAYNEQFF | TGTGCCACCAGCAGAACGGCTGGAGCCTACAATGAGCAGTTCTTC
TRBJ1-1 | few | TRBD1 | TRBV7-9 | CASTSDRKATEAFF | TGTGCCAGCACATCGGACAGGAAGGCCACTGAAGCTTTCTTT
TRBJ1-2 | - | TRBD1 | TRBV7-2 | CASSLSGTGSYGYTF | TGTGCCAGCAGCTTATCTGGGACAGGGAGCTATGGCTACACCTTC
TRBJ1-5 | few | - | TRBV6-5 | CASSSLTGRRNQPQHF | TGTGCCAGCAGTTCCCTGACAGGCAGACGCAATCAGCCCCAGCATTTT
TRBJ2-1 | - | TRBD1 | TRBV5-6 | CASSLSVMRGRYEQFF | TGTGCCAGCAGCTTGAGTGTGATGAGGGGGCGTTACGAGCAGTTCTTC
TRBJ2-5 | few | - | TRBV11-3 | CASSFGGNQETQYF | TGTGCCAGCAGCTTCGGCGGAAATCAAGAGACCCAGTACTTC
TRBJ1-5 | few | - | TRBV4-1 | CASSQDGGVDAYQPQHF | TGCGCCAGCAGCCAAGATGGGGGGGTGGATGCTTATCAGCCCCAGCATTTT
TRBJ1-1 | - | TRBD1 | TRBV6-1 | CASRAGQGTREAFF | TGTGCCAGCAGGGCAGGACAGGGGACGCGTGAAGCTTTCTTT
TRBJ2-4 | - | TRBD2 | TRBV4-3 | CASSQDWASGAKNIQYF | TGCGCCAGCAGCCAAGATTGGGCTAGCGGAGCCAAAAACATTCAGTACTTC
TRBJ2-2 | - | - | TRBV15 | CATSRGQGLNTGELFF | TGTGCCACCAGCAGAGGACAGGGACTGAACACCGGGGAGCTGTTTTTT
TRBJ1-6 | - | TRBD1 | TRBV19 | CASSLDRESPLHF | TGTGCCAGTAGTTTGGACAGGGAATCACCCCTCCACTTT
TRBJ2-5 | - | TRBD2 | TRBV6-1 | CASSERYLAGDRAAQYF | TGTGCCAGCAGTGAACGGTATCTAGCGGGAGACCGGGCGGCCCAGTACTTC
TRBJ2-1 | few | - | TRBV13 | CASSFGRSYNEQFF | TGTGCCAGCAGCTTCGGCAGGTCTTACAATGAGCAGTTCTTC
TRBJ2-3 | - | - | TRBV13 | CASSPLSTDTQYF | TGTGCCAGCAGCCCCCTTAGCACAGATACGCAGTATTTT
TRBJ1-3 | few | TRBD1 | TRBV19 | CARDYGGQGRNTIYF | TGTGCCAGGGACTACGGAGGACAGGGCAGAAACACCATATATTTT
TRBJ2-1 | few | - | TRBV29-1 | CSVDGSRDEQFF | TGCAGCGTTGACGGGAGTCGGGATGAGCAGTTCTTC
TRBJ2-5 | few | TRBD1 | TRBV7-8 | CASSQTARGRETQYF | TGTGCCAGCAGCCAAACAGCCAGGGGGAGAGAGACCCAGTACTTC
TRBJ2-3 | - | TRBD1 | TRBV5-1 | CASSLGVQGTTDTQYF | TGCGCCAGCAGCTTGGGAGTACAGGGGACGACAGATACGCAGTATTTT
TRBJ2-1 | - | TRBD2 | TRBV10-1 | CAIETSGPYTEQFF | TGCGCCATCGAGACTAGCGGGCCATACACTGAGCAGTTCTTC
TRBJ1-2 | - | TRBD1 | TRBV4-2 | CASRGQGNYGYTF | TGTGCCTCAAGGGGACAGGGAAACTATGGCTACACCTTC
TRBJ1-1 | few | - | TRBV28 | CASRGQKNTEAFF | TGTGCCAGCAGGGGACAAAAGAACACTGAAGCTTTCTTT
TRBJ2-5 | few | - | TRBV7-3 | CASSLYSQETQYF | TGTGCCAGCAGCTTATACTCACAAGAGACCCAGTACTTC
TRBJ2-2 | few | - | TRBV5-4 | CASSREGSGTGELFF | TGTGCCAGCAGCCGGGAAGGGAGTGGCACCGGGGAGCTGTTTTTT
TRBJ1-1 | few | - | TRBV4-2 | CASSQENRVSVGAEAFF | TGTGCCAGCAGCCAAGAAAACAGGGTGTCGGTGGGCGCTGAAGCTTTCTTT
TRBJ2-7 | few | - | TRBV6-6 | CASSHPRTAIYEQYF | TGTGCCAGCAGCCATCCGCGGACAGCCATCTACGAGCAGTACTTC